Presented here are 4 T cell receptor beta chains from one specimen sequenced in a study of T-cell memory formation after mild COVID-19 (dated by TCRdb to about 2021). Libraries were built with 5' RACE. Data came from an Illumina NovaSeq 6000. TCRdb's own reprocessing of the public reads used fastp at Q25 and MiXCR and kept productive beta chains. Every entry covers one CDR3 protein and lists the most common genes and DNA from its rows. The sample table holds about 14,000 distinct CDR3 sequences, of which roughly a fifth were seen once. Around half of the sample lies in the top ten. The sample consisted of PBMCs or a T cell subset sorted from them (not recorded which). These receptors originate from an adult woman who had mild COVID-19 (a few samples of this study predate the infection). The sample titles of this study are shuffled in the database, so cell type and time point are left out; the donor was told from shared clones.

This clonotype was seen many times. CDR3 in amino acids: CASSPNLGLAGGFDGELFF. Here the CDR3 DNA reads TGCGCCAGCAGCCCAAACCTAGGACTAGCGGGAGGATTCGACGGGGAGCTGTTTTTT. This sequence joins TRBV4-3 and TRBJ2-2; TRBD2 agrees at 14 bases. The CDR3 spans 19 residues. Germline lookup yields CDR1 LGHNA and CDR2 YSLEER. Trimming at V came to 4 bases and at J to 7 bases, leaving 14 bases not matched to a gene.

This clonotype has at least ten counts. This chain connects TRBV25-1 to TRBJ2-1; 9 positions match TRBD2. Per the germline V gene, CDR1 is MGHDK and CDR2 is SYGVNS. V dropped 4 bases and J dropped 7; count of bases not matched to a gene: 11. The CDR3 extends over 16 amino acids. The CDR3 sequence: CASSALAGGPGNEQFF. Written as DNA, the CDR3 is TGTGCCAGCAGTGCCCTGGCGGGGGGGCCGGGGAATGAGCAGTTCTTC.

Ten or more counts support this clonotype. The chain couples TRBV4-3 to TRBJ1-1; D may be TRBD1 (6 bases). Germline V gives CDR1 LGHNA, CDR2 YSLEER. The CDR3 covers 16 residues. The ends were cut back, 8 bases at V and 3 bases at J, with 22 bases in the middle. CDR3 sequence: CASFPGRGAGDTEAFF. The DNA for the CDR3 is TGCGCCAGCTTTCCGGGACGGGGGGCTGGGGACACTGAAGCTTTCTTT.

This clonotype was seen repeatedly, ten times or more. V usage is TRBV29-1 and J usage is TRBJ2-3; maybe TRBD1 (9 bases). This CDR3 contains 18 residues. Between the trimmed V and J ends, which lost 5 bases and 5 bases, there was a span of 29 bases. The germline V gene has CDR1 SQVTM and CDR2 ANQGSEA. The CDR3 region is CSVKGTGLREGHGDTQYF. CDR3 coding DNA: TGCAGCGTTAAAGGGACAGGGCTTCGGGAGGGCCATGGAGATACGCAGTATTTT.